These T cell receptor beta chains were read from a single sample in a study of blood T cell repertoires in COVID-19. TCRdb's table, derived via immunoSEQ multiplex PCR, lists solely in-frame clones and lacks some. The table has over 75,000 clones, 75% to 90% seen once; the top ten hold about 5.2%. The sample taken for sequencing was peripheral blood. The receptors here all came from a woman at least 80 years old with active COVID-19. Both conserved end residues are part of each CDR3. A D gene is named only where the DNA matches it firmly. Clone sizes are given selectively: once, few, many, or a class where the clone is expanded.

d_call clone_size j_call v_call cdr3_nt cdr3_aa
TRBD2 NA TRBJ2-2 TRBV28 TGTGCCAGCAGTTTACCTGGACTAGCGGGAGGTAGCACCGGGGAGCTGTTTTTT CASSLPGLAGGSTGELFF
TRBD2 NA TRBJ2-1 TRBV10-3 TGTGCCATCAGTGAGTCGACTAGCGGGAGGCCTAATGAGCAGTTCTTC CAISESTSGRPNEQFF
NA NA TRBJ2-1 TRBV6-6 TGTGCCAGCAGGGGTGAGGCTGGAAGGGGGTTCTTC CASRGEAGRGFF
NA NA TRBJ1-2 TRBV5-4 TGTGCCAGCAGCTTACCCTCCCGCGGGGTCGATGGCTACACCTTC CASSLPSRGVDGYTF
NA NA TRBJ1-2 TRBV29-1 TGCAGCGTTCTTGGGGGGACTGGCTACACCTTC CSVLGGTGYTF
TRBD2 NA TRBJ2-5 TRBV5-4 TGTGCCAGCAGCAGCCGGGCGGGAGGGCCGGAGACCCAGTACTTC CASSSRAGGPETQYF
TRBD2 NA TRBJ2-1 TRBV5-1 TGCGCCAGCAGCGGGACTAGCGGGGACTTCTACAATGAGCAGTTCTTC CASSGTSGDFYNEQFF
NA NA TRBJ2-7 TRBV27 TGTGCCAGCAGTTACTCAGGGTTTGGGGAGCAGTACTTC CASSYSGFGEQYF
NA NA TRBJ2-3 TRBV7-8 TGTGCCAGCAGCTTTTCCGGGACACCGTATTTT CASSFSGTPYF
NA many TRBJ2-7 TRBV7-8 TGTGCCAGCAGCCCAGTGACAGGCTCCTACGAGCAGTACTTC CASSPVTGSYEQYF
TRBD2 few TRBJ2-1 TRBV2 TGTGCCAGCAGTGGACTAGCGGATTACAATGAGCAGTTCTTC CASSGLADYNEQFF
TRBD1 NA TRBJ2-5 TRBV7-2 TGTGCCAGCAGCTTACAGGGGGTATCCCGGGAGACCCAGTACTTC CASSLQGVSRETQYF
TRBD1 NA TRBJ1-4 TRBV7-2 TGTGCCAGCAGTTCACAGGGGGCGACTAATGAAAAACTGTTTTTT CASSSQGATNEKLFF
TRBD1 NA TRBJ1-1 TRBV5-6 TGTGCCAGCAGCGAGGGACAGGGGGCGCCGAACACTGAAGCTTTCTTT CASSEGQGAPNTEAFF
NA few TRBJ2-7 TRBV5-6 TGTGCCAGCAGCTTGGTGAGCTCCTACGAGCAGTACTTC CASSLVSSYEQYF
TRBD1 NA TRBJ1-1 TRBV28 TGTGCCAGCGAAAGAAGGGATAGGACCGGGACAGTGTGGTGGGGGGACACTGAAGCTTTCTTT CASERRDRTGTVWWGDTEAFF
TRBD1 NA TRBJ1-5 TRBV6-2/TRBV6-3 TGTGCCAGCAGCCCCGTGGACAGGGAGTATAGCAATCAGCCCCAGCATTTT CASSPVDREYSNQPQHF
TRBD2 once TRBJ2-1 TRBV5-4 TGTGCCAGCAGCCGTAGCGGGAGCTCCTACAATGAGCAGTTCTTC CASSRSGSSYNEQFF
TRBD2 NA TRBJ2-3 TRBV19 TGTGCCAGTAGGGATAGCGGGAGGGCCGGAGATACGCAGTATTTT CASRDSGRAGDTQYF
TRBD1 NA TRBJ1-5 TRBV19 TGTGCCAGTAGTATCCGGACAGGGGCGAGCAATCAGCCCCAGCATTTT CASSIRTGASNQPQHF
NA NA TRBJ1-1 TRBV9 TGTGCCAGCAGCCGGGGGGGTATGAAAGCTTTCTTT CASSRGGMKAFF
NA NA TRBJ1-4 TRBV5-4 TGTGCCAGCAGCTTGTACGGGAGGTATGAAAAACTGTTTTTT CASSLYGRYEKLFF
NA NA TRBJ2-7 TRBV30 TGTGCCTTCTCGTTGGGGGGCTCCTACGAGCAGTACTTC CAFSLGGSYEQYF
NA NA TRBJ2-1 TRBV9 TGTGCCAGCAGCGTCAATCAGAAGGAAGGGGGATACAATGAGCAGTTCTTC CASSVNQKEGGYNEQFF
TRBD2 NA TRBJ2-1 TRBV5-1 TGCGCCAGCAGCTTCGGAGTAGCGGGCTATGAGCAGTTCTTC CASSFGVAGYEQFF
NA NA TRBJ1-6 TRBV7-6 TGTGCCAGCAGCCCTCGGAGCAGGGGTGATTCACCCCTCCACTTT CASSPRSRGDSPLHF
TRBD1 NA TRBJ1-2 TRBV4-1 TGCGCCAGCAGCCAGGACGGACAGGGGGCGCGGGGCTACACCTTC CASSQDGQGARGYTF
TRBD2 NA TRBJ2-3 TRBV28 TGTGCCAGCAGTCCGGGACTAGCGGGGAAACTTGGACTTACGCAGTATTTT CASSPGLAGKLGLTQYF